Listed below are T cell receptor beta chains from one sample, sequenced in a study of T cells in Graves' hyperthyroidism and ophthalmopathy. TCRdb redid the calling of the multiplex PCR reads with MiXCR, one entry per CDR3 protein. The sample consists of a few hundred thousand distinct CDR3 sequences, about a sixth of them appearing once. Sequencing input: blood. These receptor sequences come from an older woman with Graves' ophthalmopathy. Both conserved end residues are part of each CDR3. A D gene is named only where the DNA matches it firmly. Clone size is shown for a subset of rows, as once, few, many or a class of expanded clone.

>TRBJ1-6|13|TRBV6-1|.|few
TGTGCCAGCAGTGAAGGGGTGAATTCACCCCTCCACTTT
CASSEGVNSPLHF
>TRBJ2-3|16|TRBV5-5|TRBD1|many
TGTGCCAGCAGCTTGGAGCAGGGGGCAATCACAGATACGCAGTATTTT
CASSLEQGAITDTQYF
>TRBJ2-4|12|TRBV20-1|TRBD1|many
TGCAGTTTAAGGGGGCGGGAAAACATTCAGTACTTC
CSLRGRENIQYF
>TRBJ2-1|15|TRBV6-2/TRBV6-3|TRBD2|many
TGTGCCAGCAGTCAGGGACTAGCGGGATTTAGTGAGCAGTTCTTC
CASSQGLAGFSEQFF
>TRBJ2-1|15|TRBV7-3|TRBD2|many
TGTGCCAGCAGCTTTCTAGCGGGAGCATTTAATGAGCAGTTCTTC
CASSFLAGAFNEQFF
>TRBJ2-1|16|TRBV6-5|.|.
TGTGCCAGCAGTTACTTGGACCCGGGCTCCTACAATGAGCAGTTCTTC
CASSYLDPGSYNEQFF
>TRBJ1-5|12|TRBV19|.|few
TGTGCCAGTAGCTTCTTGGACCAGCCCCAGCATTTT
CASSFLDQPQHF
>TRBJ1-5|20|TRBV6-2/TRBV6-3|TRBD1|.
TGTGCCAGCAGTTACGGGGGCACGACAGGGGGCGATAAGGGCAATCAGCCCCAGCATTTT
CASSYGGTTGGDKGNQPQHF
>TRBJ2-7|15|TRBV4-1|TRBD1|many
TGCGCCAGCAGCCAATCTGGCAGGGGGCCCTACGAGCAGTACTTC
CASSQSGRGPYEQYF
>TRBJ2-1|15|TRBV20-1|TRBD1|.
TGCAGTGCTGGACAGGGGGAAGGATCCTACAATGAGCAGTTCTTC
CSAGQGEGSYNEQFF
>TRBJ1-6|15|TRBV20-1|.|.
TGCAGTGCTAGGAGTTCGGGGCAGCCCAATCCACCCCTCCACTTT
CSARSSGQPNPPLHF
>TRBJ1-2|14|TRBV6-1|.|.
TGTGCCAGCAGTTATTTCGGGACCGGACTTGGCTACACCTTC
CASSYFGTGLGYTF
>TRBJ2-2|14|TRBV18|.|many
TGTGCCAGCTCACCAGTCAGGGAAGGCGGGGAGCTGTTTTTT
CASSPVREGGELFF
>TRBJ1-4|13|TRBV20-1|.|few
TGCAGTGCTAGAAGGCGCACTAATGAAAAACTGTTTTTT
CSARRRTNEKLFF
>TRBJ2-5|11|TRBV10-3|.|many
TGTGCCATCAAGAACGAGGAGACCCAGTACTTC
CAIKNEETQYF
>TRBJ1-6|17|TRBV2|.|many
TGTGCCAGCAGTGGGTCTACAAGGAATCTTCATAATTCACCCCTCCACTTT
CASSGSTRNLHNSPLHF
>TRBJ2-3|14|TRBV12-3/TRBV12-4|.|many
TGTGCCAGCACCGGGTCCCCGGGAGCAGATACGCAGTATTTT
CASTGSPGADTQYF
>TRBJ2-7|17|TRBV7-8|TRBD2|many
TGTGCCAGCAGCCCCCAACGCCGGCGGGGGGTATCCTACGAGCAGTACTTC
CASSPQRRRGVSYEQYF
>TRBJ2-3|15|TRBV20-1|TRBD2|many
TGCAGTGCTGAGGGGAGTAGCGGGAGCACAGATACGCAGTATTTT
CSAEGSSGSTDTQYF
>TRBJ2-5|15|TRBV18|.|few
TGTGCCAGCTCACCACGCGCCGGAACGCAAGAGACCCAGTACTTC
CASSPRAGTQETQYF
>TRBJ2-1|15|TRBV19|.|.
TGTGCCAGTAGTATTCTTTCCCACCCCTACAATGAGCAGTTCTTC
CASSILSHPYNEQFF
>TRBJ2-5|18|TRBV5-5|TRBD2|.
TGTGCCAGCAGCTCTCCTTCGACTAGCGGGGGGCGCGTAGAGACCCAGTACTTC
CASSSPSTSGGRVETQYF
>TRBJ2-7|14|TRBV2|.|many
TGTGCCAGCCAGAAGGACGGAGTCGCCTACGAGCAGTACTTC
CASQKDGVAYEQYF
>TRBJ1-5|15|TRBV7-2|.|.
TGTGCCAGCAGCCCCGGGGGGGGATTCAATCAGCCCCAGCATTTT
CASSPGGGFNQPQHF
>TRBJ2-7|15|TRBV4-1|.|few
TGCGCCAGCAGCCAAGAACCTCCCACGAACTACGAGCAGTACTTC
CASSQEPPTNYEQYF
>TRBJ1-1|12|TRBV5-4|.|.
TGTGCCAGCAGCCCGTCTGACACTGAAGCTTTCTTT
CASSPSDTEAFF
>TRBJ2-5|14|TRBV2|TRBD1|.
TGTGCCAGCAGTAGACAGGGGCGGGTAGAGACCCAGTACTTC
CASSRQGRVETQYF
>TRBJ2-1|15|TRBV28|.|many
TGTGCCAGCAGTCCACAAGGCAGGGAACACAATGAGCAGTTCTTC
CASSPQGREHNEQFF
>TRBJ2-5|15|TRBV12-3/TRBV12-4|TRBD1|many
TGTGCCAGCAGGCCGGGACAGGGTTTAGGAGAGACCCAGTACTTC
CASRPGQGLGETQYF